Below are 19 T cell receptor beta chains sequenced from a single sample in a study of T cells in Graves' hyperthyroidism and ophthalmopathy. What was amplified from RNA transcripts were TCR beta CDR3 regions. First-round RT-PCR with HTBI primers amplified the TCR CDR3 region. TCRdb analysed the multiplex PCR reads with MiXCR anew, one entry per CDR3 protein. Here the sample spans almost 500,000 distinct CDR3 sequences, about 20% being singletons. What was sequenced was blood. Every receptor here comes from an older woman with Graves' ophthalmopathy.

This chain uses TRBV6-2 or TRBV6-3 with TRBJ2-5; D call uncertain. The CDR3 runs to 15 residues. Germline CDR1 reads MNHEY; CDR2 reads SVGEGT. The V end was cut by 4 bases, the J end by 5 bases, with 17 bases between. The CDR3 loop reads CASSFSIIELETQYF. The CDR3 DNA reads TGTGCCAGCAGTTTTTCGATTATAGAACTGGAGACCCAGTACTTC.

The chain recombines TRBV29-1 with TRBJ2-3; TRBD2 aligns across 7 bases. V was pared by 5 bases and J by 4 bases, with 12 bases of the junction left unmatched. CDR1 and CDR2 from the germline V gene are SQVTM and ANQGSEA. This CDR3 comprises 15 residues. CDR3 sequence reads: CSVTPPRGGADTQYF. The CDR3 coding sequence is TGCAGCGTTACCCCCCCGCGGGGAGGGGCAGATACGCAGTATTTT.

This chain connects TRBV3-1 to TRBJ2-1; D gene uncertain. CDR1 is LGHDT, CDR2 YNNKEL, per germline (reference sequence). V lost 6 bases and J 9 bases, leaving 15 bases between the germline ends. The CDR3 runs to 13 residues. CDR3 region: CASSRHDLGEQFF. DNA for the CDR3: TGTGCCAGCAGTCGACACGACCTGGGTGAGCAGTTCTTC.

The CDR3, as DNA: TGTGCCAGCAGCGCCGAGGAGACCCAGTACTTC. Protein: CASSAEETQYF. The gene calls are TRBV3-1 and TRBJ2-5; D gene unclear. In germline, CDR1 is LGHDT, CDR2 YNNKEL (reference sequence). This CDR3 comprises 11 residues. The ends were cut back, 5 bases at V and 5 bases at J, with 6 bases in the middle.

In DNA form, the CDR3 reads TGTGCCAGCAGCCCCGACAGCCGGGGGGATACGCAGTATTTT. It is translated as CASSPDSRGDTQYF. The V call is TRBV7-8, the J call TRBJ2-3; D might be TRBD2 (6 bases). The germline gives CDR1 SGHVS, CDR2 FQNEAQ. V shed 5 bases and J shed 6 bases, with 15 bases lying between them. This CDR3 has 14 residues. Full variable domain (remainder filled in from reference TRBV7-8 and TRBJ2-3): GAGVSQSPRYKVAKRGQDVALRCDPISGHVSLFWYQQALGQGPEFLTYFQNEAQLDKSGLPSDRFFAERPEGSVSTLKIQRTQQEDSAVYLCASSPDSRGDTQYFGPGTRLTVL.

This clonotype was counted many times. CDR3 in amino acids: CASSGLAGSNEQFF. The CDR3 DNA follows: TGTGCCAGCAGCGGACTAGCGGGGTCCAATGAGCAGTTCTTC. V usage is TRBV2 and J usage is TRBJ2-1; the match to TRBD2 covers 12 bases. The CDR3 is made up of 14 amino acids. Germline values: CDR1 SNHLY, CDR2 FYNNEI. With V trimmed by 6 bases and J by 6 bases, 3 bases remained unmatched.

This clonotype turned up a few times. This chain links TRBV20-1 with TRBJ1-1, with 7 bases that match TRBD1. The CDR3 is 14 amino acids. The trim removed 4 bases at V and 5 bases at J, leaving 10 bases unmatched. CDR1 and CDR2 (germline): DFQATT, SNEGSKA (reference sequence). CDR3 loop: CSAKDRTLWTEAFF. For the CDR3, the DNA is TGCAGTGCTAAGGACAGGACTTTGTGGACTGAAGCTTTCTTT.

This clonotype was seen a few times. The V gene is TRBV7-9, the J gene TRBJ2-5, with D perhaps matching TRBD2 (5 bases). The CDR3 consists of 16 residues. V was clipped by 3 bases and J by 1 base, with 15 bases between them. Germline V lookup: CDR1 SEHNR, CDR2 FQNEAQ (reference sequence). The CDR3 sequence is CASSLVGRRLQETQYF. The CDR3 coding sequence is TGTGCCAGCAGCTTGGTCGGACGGAGGCTCCAAGAGACCCAGTACTTC.

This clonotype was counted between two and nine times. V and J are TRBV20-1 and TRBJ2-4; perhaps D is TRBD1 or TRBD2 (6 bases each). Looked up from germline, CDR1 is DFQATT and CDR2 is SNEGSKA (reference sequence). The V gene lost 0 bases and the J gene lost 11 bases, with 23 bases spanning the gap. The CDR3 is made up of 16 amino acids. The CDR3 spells CSARDQEGGDWRVQYF. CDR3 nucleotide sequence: TGCAGTGCTAGAGATCAAGAGGGGGGCGATTGGAGGGTTCAGTACTTC.

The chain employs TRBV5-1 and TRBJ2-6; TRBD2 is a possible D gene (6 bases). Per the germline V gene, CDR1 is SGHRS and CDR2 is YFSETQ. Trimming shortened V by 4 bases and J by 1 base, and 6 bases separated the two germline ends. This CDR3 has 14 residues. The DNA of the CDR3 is TGCGCCAGCAGCGGGAGGTCTGGGGCCAACGTCCTGACTTTC. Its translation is CASSGRSGANVLTF.

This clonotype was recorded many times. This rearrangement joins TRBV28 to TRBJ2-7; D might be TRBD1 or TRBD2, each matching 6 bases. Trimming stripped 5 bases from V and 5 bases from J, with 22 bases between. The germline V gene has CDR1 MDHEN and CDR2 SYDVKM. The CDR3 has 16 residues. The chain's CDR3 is CASSALRGTIGNEQYF. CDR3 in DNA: TGTGCCAGCAGTGCCTTACGGGGGACAATTGGGAACGAGCAGTACTTC.

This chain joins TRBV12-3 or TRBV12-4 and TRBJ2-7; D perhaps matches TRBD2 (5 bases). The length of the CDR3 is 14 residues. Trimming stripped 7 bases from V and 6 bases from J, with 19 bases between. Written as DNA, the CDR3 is TGTGCCAGCACCCTTGGACTCAACTCCCTCGAGCAGTACTTC. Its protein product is CASTLGLNSLEQYF.

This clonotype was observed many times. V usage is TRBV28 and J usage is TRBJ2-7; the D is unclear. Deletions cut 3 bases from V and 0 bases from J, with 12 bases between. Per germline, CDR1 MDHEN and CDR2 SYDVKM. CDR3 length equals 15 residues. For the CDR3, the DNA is TGTGCCAGCAGTTTTGAGCGTCACTTCTCCTACGAGCAGTACTTC. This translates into CASSFERHFSYEQYF.

CDR3 DNA sequence: TGTGCCAGCAGCTTACCTCCGGGACAGGGATACAATGAGCAGTTCTTC. This codes for CASSLPPGQGYNEQFF. V and J are TRBV7-6 and TRBJ2-1; 9 bases line up with TRBD1. V lost 2 bases and J lost 4; bases outside the gene matches: 6. The CDR3 spans 16 residues. CDR1 and CDR2 from the germline V gene are SGHVS and FNYEAQ.

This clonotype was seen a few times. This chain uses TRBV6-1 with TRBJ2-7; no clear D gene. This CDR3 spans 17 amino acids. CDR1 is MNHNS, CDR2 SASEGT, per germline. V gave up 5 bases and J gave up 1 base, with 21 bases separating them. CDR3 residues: CASSPPRTASRSYEQYF. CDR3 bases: TGTGCCAGCAGTCCCCCCAGGACGGCTTCTAGATCCTACGAGCAGTACTTC.

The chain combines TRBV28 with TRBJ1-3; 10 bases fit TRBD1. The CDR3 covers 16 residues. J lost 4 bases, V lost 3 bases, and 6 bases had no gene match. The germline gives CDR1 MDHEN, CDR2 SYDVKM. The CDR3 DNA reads TGTGCCAGCAGTTTGGAAGGGACAGGGGCGGGAAACACCATATATTTT. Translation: CASSLEGTGAGNTIYF. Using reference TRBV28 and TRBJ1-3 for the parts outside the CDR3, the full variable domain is DVKVTQSSRYLVKRTGEKVFLECVQDMDHENMFWYRQDPGLGLRLIYFSYDVKMKEKGDIPEGYSVSREKKERFSLILESASTNQTSMYLCASSLEGTGAGNTIYFGEGSWLTVV.

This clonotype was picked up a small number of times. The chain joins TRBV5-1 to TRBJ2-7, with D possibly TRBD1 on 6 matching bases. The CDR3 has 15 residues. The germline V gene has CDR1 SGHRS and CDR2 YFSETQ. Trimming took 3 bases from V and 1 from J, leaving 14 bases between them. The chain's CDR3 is CASSYRTGTSYEQYF. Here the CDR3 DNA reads TGCGCCAGCAGCTATCGTACGGGGACATCCTACGAGCAGTACTTC. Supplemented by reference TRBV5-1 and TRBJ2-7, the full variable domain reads KAGVTQTPRYLIKTRGQQVTLSCSPISGHRSVSWYQQTPGQGLQFLFEYFSETQRNKGNFPGRFSGRQFSNSRSEMNVSTLELGDSALYLCASSYRTGTSYEQYFGPGTRLTVT.

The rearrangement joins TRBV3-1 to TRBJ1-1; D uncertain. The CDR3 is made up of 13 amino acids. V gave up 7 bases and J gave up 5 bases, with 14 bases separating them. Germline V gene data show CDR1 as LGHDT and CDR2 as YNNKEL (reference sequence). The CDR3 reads CASTLRGGTEAFF. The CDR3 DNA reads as TGTGCCAGCACCCTGCGAGGAGGAACTGAAGCTTTCTTT.

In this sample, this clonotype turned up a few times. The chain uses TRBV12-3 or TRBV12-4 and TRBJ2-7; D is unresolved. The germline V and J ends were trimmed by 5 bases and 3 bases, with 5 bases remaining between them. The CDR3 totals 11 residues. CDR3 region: CASSNLYEQYF. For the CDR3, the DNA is TGTGCCAGCAGTAATCTCTACGAGCAGTACTTC.